This TCR beta chain was sequenced for a study of breast tumors, draining lymph nodes, adjacent tissues. The length of the CDR3 is 12 residues. Germline CDR1 reads DFQATT; CDR2 reads SNEGSKA (reference sequence). Trimming took 6 bases from V and 14 from J; bases not matched to a gene: 13. In its sample, this clonotype was seen once. Its cognate antigen is unknown. Samples came from axillary lymph nodes draining the breast cancer. Study-level findings and limits: Luminal-like breast cancer showed significantly greater tumor-nontumor repertoire similarity than basal-like breast cancer did. That most tumor T cells come from lymph nodes remained unproven. Tumors had less TCR diversity than lymph nodes, more than nontumor tissue. The data were judged consistent with most tumor T cells coming from lymph node and expanding in tumor.

In TCRdb, the multiplex PCR reads were re-called with MiXCR into one record per CDR3 protein. The data hold about 230,000 distinct CDR3 sequences, with about 34% observed a single time. The sequence derives from a female donor with breast cancer. Some clones in this sample may be carry-over from other donors' samples. The rearrangement uses TRBV20-1 and TRBJ2-1; 7 positions agree with TRBD2. The sample was axillary lymph node tissue. Written as DNA, the CDR3 is TGCAGTGCAAAACCCGCGCGGGAGAAAGAGTTCTTC. It codes for CSAKPAREKEFF.